This TCR beta chain emerged from a study of naive and memory T cell subsets. An equimolar mix of two oligonucleotides served as the beta constant-region primer for TRBC1 and TRBC2. A single record per CDR3 protein comes from TCRdb applying MiXCR to the UMI-ligation and nested PCR reads. The sample shows tens of thousands of distinct CDR3 sequences, around 10% of them seen only once. EMRA cells were CD45RA+CD27-, and effector memory cells CD45RA-CD27-. This clonotype was seen only a few times. Its antigen remains unidentified. Overall study findings and caveats: Over 95% of naive TCR sequences appeared only once after error correction, unlike memory subsets. Expression changes during T cell differentiation may affect RNA-based TCR counts.

The sequenced material came from effector memory CD4+ T cells from blood. Subset specified: effector memory, CD45RA- CD27-. This TCR was recovered from a human donor in good health.

Here the CDR3 reads CASSLFAGSSSYNSPLHF. CDR3 DNA: TGTGCCAGCAGCTTATTTGCGGGATCTAGCTCCTATAATTCACCCCTCCACTTT. V usage is TRBV7-2 and J usage is TRBJ1-6; no definite D call. CDR1 is SGHTA, CDR2 FQGNSA, per germline. The CDR3 is made up of 18 amino acids. Trimming left V 2 bases short and J 0 bases short, with 14 bases between.